This passage covers 3 T cell receptor beta chains from one sample sequenced in a study of T cells in Graves' hyperthyroidism and ophthalmopathy. Researchers amplified the TCR beta CDR3 regions from RNA transcripts. HTBI primers were the set used in a first-round RT-PCR of the TCR CDR3. MiXCR, applied by TCRdb to the multiplex PCR reads, yields one record per CDR3 protein. Among approximately 400,000 distinct CDR3 sequences, 11% to 15% were seen once, and the ten largest hold approximately 11%. The sequenced sample consisted of blood. The receptors shown here come from an older woman with Graves' hyperthyroidism.

In this sample, this clonotype turned up many times. The chain carries TRBV18 and TRBJ1-2; perhaps TRBD1 as D (5 bases). The V end was cut by 3 bases, the J end by 7 bases, with 12 bases between. The length of the CDR3 is 13 residues. Per the germline V gene, CDR1 is KGHSH and CDR2 is LQKENI. The CDR3 nucleotides are TGTGCCAGCTCACCGCGGGGGTCCTCTGGCTACACCTTC. Residues: CASSPRGSSGYTF.

V usage is TRBV20-1 and J usage is TRBJ2-5, with D possibly called TRBD1 or TRBD2 (5 bases each). The CDR3 totals 17 residues. The germline CDR1 and CDR2 sequences are DFQATT and SNEGSKA (reference sequence). The V and J ends lost 6 bases and 4 bases respectively, with 27 bases between them. CDR3 loop: CSASGGKHNPGRETQYF. DNA for the CDR3: TGCAGTGCCAGTGGGGGAAAACACAACCCGGGTCGAGAGACCCAGTACTTC.

This clonotype was found many times. This chain links TRBV20-1 with TRBJ2-3, with 7 bases fitting TRBD1. The trim removed 1 base at V and 5 bases at J, leaving 3 bases unmatched. Germline V gene lookup returns CDR1 DFQATT and CDR2 SNEGSKA (reference sequence). This CDR3 contains 13 residues. The CDR3 coding sequence is TGCAGTGCTAGAGGAGGGGGCGGAGATACGCAGTATTTT. Its protein is CSARGGGGDTQYF.